This TCR beta chain was profiled in a study of blood T cells in healthy people across ages. Broader study findings: Older individuals had lower TCR beta diversity per million T cells (the decline was roughly linear). Naive CD4+ cell counts and diversity both ran higher in long-lived than in aged donors.

Primed by a sample-barcoded 5' primer and a J-beta primer mix, a second PCR proceeded for roughly 7 to 12 cycles. Via MiXCR, TCRdb re-called the 5' RACE reads, giving one row per CDR3 protein. The sample includes 1.8 million or so distinct CDR3 sequences, about two fifths of them seen just once. The V and J ends lost 9 bases and 7 bases, in that order; junction bases with no gene match: 24. Germline assignment: CDR1 MNHGY and CDR2 SAAAGT. The CDR3 is 18 amino acids. Points on this clonotype: The antigen is undetermined.

The TCR was taken from a human donor in good health. The source material was blood. This chain uses TRBV6-8 with TRBJ2-7, with TRBD1 matching 10 bases. The CDR3 coding sequence is TGTGCCAGTAACCTAGAGCCCTCGGGACAGGGGCCGTCGGGAGAGCAGTACTTC. It codes for CASNLEPSGQGPSGEQYF.